This T cell receptor (beta chain) was identified in a study of identical twins. In TCRdb, the 5' RACE reads were re-called with MiXCR into one record per CDR3 protein. Among hundreds of thousands of distinct CDR3 sequences listed, 18% were seen once. The CDR3 has 13 amino acids. V dropped 6 bases and J dropped 2 bases, with 9 bases sitting between them. The same data also contributed to another study, on T cells expressing NK-cell markers. This second study notes: In a handful of donors, dominant NKG2C+ clonotypes were roughly 1.0-7.0% of CD8+ T cells.

This TCR was recovered from a woman younger than 35 in good health. Sample: PBMCs. This rearrangement joins TRBV12-3 or TRBV12-4 to TRBJ2-3, with TRBD1 as a possible D gene (5 bases). The chain's CDR3 is CASRVTDTDTQYF. The DNA of the CDR3 is TGTGCCAGCAGAGTGACAGACACAGATACGCAGTATTTT.